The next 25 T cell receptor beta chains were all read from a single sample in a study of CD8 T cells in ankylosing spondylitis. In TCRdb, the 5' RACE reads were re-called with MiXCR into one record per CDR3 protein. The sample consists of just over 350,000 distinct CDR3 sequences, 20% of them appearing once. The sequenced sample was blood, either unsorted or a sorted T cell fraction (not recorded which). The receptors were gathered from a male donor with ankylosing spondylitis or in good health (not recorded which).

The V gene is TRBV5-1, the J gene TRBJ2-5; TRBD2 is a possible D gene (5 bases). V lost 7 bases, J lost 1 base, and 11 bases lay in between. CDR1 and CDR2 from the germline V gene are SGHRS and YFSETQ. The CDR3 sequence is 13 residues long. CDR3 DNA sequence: TGCGCCAGCGGACGGGGAACCCAAGAGACCCAGTACTTC. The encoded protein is CASGRGTQETQYF.

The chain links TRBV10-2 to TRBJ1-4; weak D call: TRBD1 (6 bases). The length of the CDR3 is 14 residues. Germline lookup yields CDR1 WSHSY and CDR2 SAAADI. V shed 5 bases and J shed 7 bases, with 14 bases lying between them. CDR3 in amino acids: CASSFTGLGEKLFF. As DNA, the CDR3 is TGCGCCAGCAGTTTTACAGGGTTGGGTGAAAAACTGTTTTTT.

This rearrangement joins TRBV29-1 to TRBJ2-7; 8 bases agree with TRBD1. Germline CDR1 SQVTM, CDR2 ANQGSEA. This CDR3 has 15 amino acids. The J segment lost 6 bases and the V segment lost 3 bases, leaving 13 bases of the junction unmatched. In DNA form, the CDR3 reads TGCAGCGTTGACCGACCGACAGGGGACGGGTTCGAGCAGTACTTC. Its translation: CSVDRPTGDGFEQYF.

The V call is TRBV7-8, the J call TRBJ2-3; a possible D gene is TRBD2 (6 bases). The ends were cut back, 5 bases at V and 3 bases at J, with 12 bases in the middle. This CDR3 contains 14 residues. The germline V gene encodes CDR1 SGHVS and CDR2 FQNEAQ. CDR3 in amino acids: CASSALGGTDTQYF. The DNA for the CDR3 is TGTGCCAGCAGCGCCCTGGGGGGTACAGATACGCAGTATTTT.

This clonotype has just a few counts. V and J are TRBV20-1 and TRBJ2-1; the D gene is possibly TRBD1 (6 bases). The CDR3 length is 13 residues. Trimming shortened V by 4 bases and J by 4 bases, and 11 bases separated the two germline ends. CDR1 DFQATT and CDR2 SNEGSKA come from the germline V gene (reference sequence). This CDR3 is CSATGTLYNEQFF. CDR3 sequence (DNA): TGCAGTGCTACCGGGACACTTTACAATGAGCAGTTCTTC.

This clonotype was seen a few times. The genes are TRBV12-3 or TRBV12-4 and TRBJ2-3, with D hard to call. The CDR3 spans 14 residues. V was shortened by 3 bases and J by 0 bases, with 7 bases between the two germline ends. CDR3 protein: CASSFPLSTDTQYF. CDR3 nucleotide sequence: TGTGCCAGCAGTTTCCCCCTTAGCACAGATACGCAGTATTTT.

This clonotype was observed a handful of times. The CDR3 DNA follows: TGTGCCAGCAGTCCCCGTAGCGGGGGTGCCTACAATGAGCAGTTCTTC. Protein product: CASSPRSGGAYNEQFF. The genes are TRBV28 and TRBJ2-1, with TRBD2 identical over 9 bases. Germline V gives CDR1 MDHEN, CDR2 SYDVKM. The CDR3 spans 16 residues. With V trimmed by 5 bases and J by 2 bases, 7 bases remained unmatched. Combining the CDR3 with reference TRBV28 and TRBJ2-1 gives the whole variable domain DVKVTQSSRYLVKRTGEKVFLECVQDMDHENMFWYRQDPGLGLRLIYFSYDVKMKEKGDIPEGYSVSREKKERFSLILESASTNQTSMYLCASSPRSGGAYNEQFFGPGTRLTVL.

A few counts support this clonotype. CDR3 nucleotides: TGTGCCAGCAGTCTTGAGGGGGGCGATAACTATGGCTACACCTTC. Protein product: CASSLEGGDNYGYTF. The V gene is TRBV12-3 or TRBV12-4, the J gene TRBJ1-2; D is possibly TRBD1 (6 bases). The CDR3 has 15 amino acids. Trimming shortened V by 5 bases and J by 1 base, and 14 bases separated the two germline ends.

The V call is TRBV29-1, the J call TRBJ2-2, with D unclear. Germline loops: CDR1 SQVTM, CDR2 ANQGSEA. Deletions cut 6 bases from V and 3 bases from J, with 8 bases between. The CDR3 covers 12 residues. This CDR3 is CSVVTHTGELFF. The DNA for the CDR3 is TGCAGCGTAGTGACCCACACCGGGGAGCTGTTTTTT.

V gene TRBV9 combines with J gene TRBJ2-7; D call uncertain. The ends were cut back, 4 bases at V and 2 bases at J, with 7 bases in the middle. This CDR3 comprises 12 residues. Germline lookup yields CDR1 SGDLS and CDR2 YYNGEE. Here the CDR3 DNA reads TGTGCCAGCAGCACGAACCCCTACGAGCAGTACTTC. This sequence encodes CASSTNPYEQYF.

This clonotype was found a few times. The CDR3 DNA is TGTGCCAGCACCGAGACGTGGGGGATAAGCACAGATACGCAGTATTTT. Translation: CASTETWGISTDTQYF. This sequence joins TRBV7-8 and TRBJ2-3; D may match TRBD1 or TRBD2 (5 bases each). The V end lost 7 bases, the J end lost 0 bases, and 17 bases lay between the germline ends. The CDR3 length is 16 residues. CDR1 SGHVS and CDR2 FQNEAQ come from the germline V gene.

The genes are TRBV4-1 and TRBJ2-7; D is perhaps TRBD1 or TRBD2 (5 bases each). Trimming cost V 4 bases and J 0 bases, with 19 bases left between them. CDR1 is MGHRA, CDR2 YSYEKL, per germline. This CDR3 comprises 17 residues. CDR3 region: CASSPRGNRDGSYEQYF. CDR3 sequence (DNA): TGCGCCAGCAGCCCAAGAGGGAACCGGGACGGCTCCTACGAGCAGTACTTC.

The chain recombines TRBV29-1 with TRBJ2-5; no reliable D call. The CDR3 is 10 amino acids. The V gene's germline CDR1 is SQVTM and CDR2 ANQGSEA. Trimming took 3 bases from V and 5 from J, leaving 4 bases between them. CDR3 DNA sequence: TGCAGCGTTGATGGGGAGACCCAGTACTTC. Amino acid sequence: CSVDGETQYF.

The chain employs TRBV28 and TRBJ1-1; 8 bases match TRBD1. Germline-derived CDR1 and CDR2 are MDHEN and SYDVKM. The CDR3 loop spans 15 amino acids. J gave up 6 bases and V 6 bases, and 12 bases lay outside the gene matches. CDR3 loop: CASRLLEQGGAEAFF. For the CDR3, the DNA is TGTGCCAGCAGGCTCCTGGAACAGGGGGGTGCTGAAGCTTTCTTT. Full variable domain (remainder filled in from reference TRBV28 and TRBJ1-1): DVKVTQSSRYLVKRTGEKVFLECVQDMDHENMFWYRQDPGLGLRLIYFSYDVKMKEKGDIPEGYSVSREKKERFSLILESASTNQTSMYLCASRLLEQGGAEAFFGQGTRLTVV.

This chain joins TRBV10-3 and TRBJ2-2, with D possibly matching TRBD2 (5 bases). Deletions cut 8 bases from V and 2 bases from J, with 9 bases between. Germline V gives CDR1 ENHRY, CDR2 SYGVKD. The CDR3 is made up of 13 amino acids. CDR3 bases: TGTGCCATCCGGCTAGCTAACACCGGGGAGCTGTTTTTT. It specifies CAIRLANTGELFF.

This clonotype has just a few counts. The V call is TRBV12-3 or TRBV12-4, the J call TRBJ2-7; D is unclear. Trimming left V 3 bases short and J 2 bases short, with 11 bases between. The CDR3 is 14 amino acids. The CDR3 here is CASSLTLWAYEQYF. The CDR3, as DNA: TGTGCCAGCAGTTTGACTTTATGGGCCTACGAGCAGTACTTC.

For the CDR3, the DNA is TGTGCCAGCAGCTTAGGGTTGGCGGACCCGTACCAAGAGACCCAGTACTTC. This sequence encodes CASSLGLADPYQETQYF. The chain uses TRBV11-2 and TRBJ2-5; D is undetermined. There are 17 residues in the CDR3. Germline-derived CDR1 and CDR2 are SGHAT and FQNNGV. The ends were cut back, 1 base at V and 0 bases at J, with 15 bases in the middle.

In DNA form, the CDR3 reads TGTGCCAGCAGCCAAGATGTCAGGGCCCAGCATTTT. Protein: CASSQDVRAQHF. The gene calls are TRBV14 and TRBJ1-5, with D perhaps TRBD1 (5 bases). The V end lost 0 bases, the J end lost 11 bases, and 8 bases lay between the germline ends. Germline assignment: CDR1 SGHDN and CDR2 FVKESK. The CDR3 spans 12 residues.

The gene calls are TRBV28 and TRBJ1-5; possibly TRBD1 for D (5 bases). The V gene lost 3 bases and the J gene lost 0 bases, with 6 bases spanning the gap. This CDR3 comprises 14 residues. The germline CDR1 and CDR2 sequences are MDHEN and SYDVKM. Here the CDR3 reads CASSFQGSNQPQHF. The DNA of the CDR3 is TGTGCCAGCAGTTTTCAGGGTAGCAATCAGCCCCAGCATTTT. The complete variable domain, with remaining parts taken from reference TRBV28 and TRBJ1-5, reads DVKVTQSSRYLVKRTGEKVFLECVQDMDHENMFWYRQDPGLGLRLIYFSYDVKMKEKGDIPEGYSVSREKKERFSLILESASTNQTSMYLCASSFQGSNQPQHFGDGTRLSIL.

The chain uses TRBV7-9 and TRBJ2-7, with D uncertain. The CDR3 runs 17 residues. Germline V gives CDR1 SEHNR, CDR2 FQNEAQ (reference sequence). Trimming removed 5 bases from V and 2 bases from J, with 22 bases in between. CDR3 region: CASSPINPSQIPYEQYF. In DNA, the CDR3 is TGTGCCAGCAGCCCCATCAACCCCTCACAGATCCCCTACGAGCAGTACTTC. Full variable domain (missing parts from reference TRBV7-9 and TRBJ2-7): DTGVSQNPRHKITKRGQNVTFRCDPISEHNRLYWYRQTLGQGPEFLTYFQNEAQLEKSRLLSDRFSAERPKGSFSTLEIQRTEQGDSAMYLCASSPINPSQIPYEQYFGPGTRLTVT.

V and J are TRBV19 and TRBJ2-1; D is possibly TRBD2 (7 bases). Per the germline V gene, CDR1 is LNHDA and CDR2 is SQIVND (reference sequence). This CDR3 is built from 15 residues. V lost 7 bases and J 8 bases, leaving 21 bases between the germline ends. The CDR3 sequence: CASTPAVPGGDEQFF. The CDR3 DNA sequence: TGTGCCAGTACCCCAGCGGTGCCGGGGGGCGATGAGCAGTTCTTC.

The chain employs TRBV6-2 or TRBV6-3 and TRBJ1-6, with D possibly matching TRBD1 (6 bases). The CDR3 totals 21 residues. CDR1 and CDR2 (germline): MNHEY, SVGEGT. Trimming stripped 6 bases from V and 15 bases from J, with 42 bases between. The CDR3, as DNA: TGTGCCAGCAGCCCTAATGACAGGCTGTACACCTCTAGGCGGGTAATAAGTCTCCTCCACTTT. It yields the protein CASSPNDRLYTSRRVISLLHF.

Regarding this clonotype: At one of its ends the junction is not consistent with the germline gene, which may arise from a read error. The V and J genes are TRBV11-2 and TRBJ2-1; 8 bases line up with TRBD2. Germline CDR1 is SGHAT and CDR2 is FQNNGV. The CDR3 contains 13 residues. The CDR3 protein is CDSSLARGGEQFF. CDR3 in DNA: TGTGACAGCAGCTTAGCCCGGGGGGGGGAGCAGTTCTTC. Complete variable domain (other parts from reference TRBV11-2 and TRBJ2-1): EAGVAQSPRYKIIEKRQSVAFWCNPISGHATLYWYQQILGQGPKLLIQFQNNGVVDDSQLPKDRFSAERLKGVDSTLKIQPAKLEDSAVYLCDSSLARGGEQFFGPGTRLTVL.

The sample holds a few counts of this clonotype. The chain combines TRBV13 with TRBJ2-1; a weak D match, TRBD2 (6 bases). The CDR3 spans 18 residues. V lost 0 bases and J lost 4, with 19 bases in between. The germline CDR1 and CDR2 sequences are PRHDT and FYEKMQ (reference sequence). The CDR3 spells CASSLGLREDSGYNEQFF. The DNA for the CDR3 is TGTGCCAGCAGCTTAGGCCTAAGGGAGGACTCGGGGTACAATGAGCAGTTCTTC.

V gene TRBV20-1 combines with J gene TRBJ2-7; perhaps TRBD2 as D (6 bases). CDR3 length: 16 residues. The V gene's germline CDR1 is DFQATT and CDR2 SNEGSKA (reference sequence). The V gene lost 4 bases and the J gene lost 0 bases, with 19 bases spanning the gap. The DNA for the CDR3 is TGCAGTGCTATAGGGGTTAGGGACTTTCTCTCCTACGAGCAGTACTTC. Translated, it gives CSAIGVRDFLSYEQYF.